A single sample gave rise to the 32 T cell receptor beta chains below, sequenced in a study of T cell responses to AZD1222 COVID-19 vaccine. Only in-frame clones appear in the TCRdb table, and some are missing; sequencing was by immunoSEQ multiplex PCR. This table holds approximately 150,000 clones, roughly 88% found once. The sample in question was peripheral blood, obtained 28 days after the second AZD1222 dose. These receptors all stem from an adult who received the AZD1222 COVID-19 vaccine.

The table lists this clone with a count of one. The chain is built from TRBV2 and TRBJ1-1; D is perhaps TRBD1 (5 bases). The germline V gene encodes CDR1 SNHLY and CDR2 FYNNEI. V lost 3 bases and J lost 5, with 13 bases in between. The CDR3 covers 14 residues. Written as DNA, the CDR3 is TGTGCCAGCAGTGATCCACAGGTTTGGACTGAAGCTTTCTTT. This sequence encodes CASSDPQVWTEAFF.

J is TRBJ1-6 and V is TRBV2; maybe TRBD1 (5 bases). Trimming pared 7 bases from V and 6 bases from J, leaving 16 bases between. The length of the CDR3 is 15 residues. Germline loops: CDR1 SNHLY, CDR2 FYNNEI. CDR3 in DNA: TGTGCCAGCACTGTGGTGGGGGGTTCTAATTCACCCCTCCACTTT. Its translation is CASTVVGGSNSPLHF.

V and J are TRBV14 and TRBJ1-1; D remains ambiguous. Germline V gene data show CDR1 as SGHDN and CDR2 as FVKESK. Trimming removed 4 bases from V and 4 bases from J, with 16 bases in between. The CDR3 consists of 15 residues. CDR3 nucleotides: TGTGCCAGCAGCCGTCAACAGCTTACCCTCACTGAAGCTTTCTTT. Protein: CASSRQQLTLTEAFF.

The rearrangement links TRBV7-8 to TRBJ2-1; weak D call: TRBD2 (5 bases). V was cut by 2 bases and J by 3 bases, with 20 bases left in between. Per the germline V gene, CDR1 is SGHVS and CDR2 is FQNEAQ. The CDR3 is 18 residues long. CDR3 sequence (DNA): TGTGCCAGCAGCTTATCAGTCCGGAGGCAGGAGAACTACAATGAGCAGTTCTTC. Translation gives CASSLSVRRQENYNEQFF.

The genes are TRBV5-1 and TRBJ1-6, with 8 bases fitting TRBD1. The CDR3 has 14 amino acids. The V gene's germline CDR1 is SGHRS and CDR2 YFSETQ. V gave up 3 bases and J gave up 8 bases; unmatched junction bases: 4. CDR3 sequence reads: CASSSRGRDSPLHF. As DNA, the CDR3 is TGCGCCAGCAGCTCCAGGGGGCGGGATTCACCCCTCCACTTT. Based on the CDR3 plus reference TRBV5-1 and TRBJ1-6, the full variable domain is KAGVTQTPRYLIKTRGQQVTLSCSPISGHRSVSWYQQTPGQGLQFLFEYFSETQRNKGNFPGRFSGRQFSNSRSEMNVSTLELGDSALYLCASSSRGRDSPLHFGNGTRLTVT.

This clone has a single count. This chain links TRBV15 with TRBJ1-2; D is undetermined. CDR1 and CDR2 from the germline V gene are LNHNV and YYDKDF (reference sequence). The V gene lost 1 base and the J gene lost 5 bases, with 2 bases spanning the gap. The CDR3 runs to 11 residues. The DNA for the CDR3 is TGTGCCACCAGCAGAGGATATGGCTACACCTTC. Translation gives CATSRGYGYTF.

CDR3 in amino acids: CASSPREDRSSGNTIYF. CDR3 bases: TGTGCCAGCAGCCCACGGGAAGACAGGAGCTCTGGAAACACCATATATTTT. The chain employs TRBV7-8 and TRBJ1-3; a weak D match, TRBD1 (6 bases). The germline V and J ends were trimmed by 5 bases and 0 bases, with 17 bases remaining between them. CDR1 and CDR2 from the germline V gene are SGHVS and FQNEAQ. There are 17 residues in the CDR3.

The V gene is TRBV7-6, the J gene TRBJ2-3, with 9 bases aligning to TRBD2. The CDR3 totals 18 residues. Trimming removed 5 bases from V and 2 bases from J; junction bases left unmatched: 14. The germline V gene encodes CDR1 SGHVS and CDR2 FNYEAQ. The CDR3 DNA reads as TGTGCCAGCAGCCTGCGGACCCGGGGGACTAGCAACACAGATACGCAGTATTTT. Its translation is CASSLRTRGTSNTDTQYF.

The CDR3: CASSYGLSGLLNEQFF. Written as DNA, the CDR3 is TGTGCCAGCAGTTATGGATTAAGCGGTCTGTTGAATGAGCAGTTCTTC. This rearrangement joins TRBV6-5 to TRBJ2-1; perhaps TRBD2 as D (5 bases). The germline V gene encodes CDR1 MNHEY and CDR2 SVGAGI. The length of the CDR3 is 16 residues. V gave up 3 bases and J gave up 7 bases, with 19 bases separating them.

This clone was seen a single time. This chain links TRBV2 with TRBJ1-1, with D unresolved. The CDR3 is 12 residues long. Trimming took 6 bases from V and 6 from J, leaving 11 bases between them. Germline CDR1 reads SNHLY; CDR2 reads FYNNEI. CDR3 DNA: TGTGCCAGCAGGGCAGACAAGGCTGAAGCTTTCTTT. It is translated as CASRADKAEAFF.

CDR3 sequence (DNA): TGTGCCAGCAGCTTCCGGGACGGCCAAGAGACCCAGTACTTC. It specifies CASSFRDGQETQYF. This sequence joins TRBV11-2 and TRBJ2-5; possibly TRBD1 or TRBD2 for D (5 bases each). Germline-derived CDR1 and CDR2 are SGHAT and FQNNGV. The CDR3 covers 14 residues. Deletions cut 3 bases from V and 1 base from J, with 9 bases between.

This chain uses TRBV7-9 with TRBJ2-7, with 7 nucleotides matching TRBD2. This CDR3 is 13 amino acids long. CDR1 and CDR2 (germline): SEHNR, FQNEAQ (reference sequence). V trimming: 5 bases; J trimming: 4 bases; junction bases outside the gene matches: 5. CDR3 bases: TGTGCCAGCAGCCCGGGGGGTTCTTACGAGCAGTACTTC. Protein sequence: CASSPGGSYEQYF.

The chain has TRBV11-2 and TRBJ1-1; possibly TRBD1 for D (6 bases). V lost 6 bases to trimming and J lost 3 bases, with 17 bases between them. CDR3 length equals 15 residues. The germline V gene has CDR1 SGHAT and CDR2 FQNNGV. The CDR3 region has the DNA TGTGCCAGCAGATTAAATTCAGGGGTAGACACTGAAGCTTTCTTT. Residues: CASRLNSGVDTEAFF.

The chain employs TRBV5-1 and TRBJ2-1; 9 nucleotides match TRBD2. The CDR3 has 15 amino acids. The germline V gene has CDR1 SGHRS and CDR2 YFSETQ. After removal of 0 bases from V and 9 bases from J, the junction contained 7 bases not matched to a gene. The CDR3 DNA is TGCGCCAGCAGCTTGGCGGCGGGGGGGCTTGTTGAGCAGTTCTTC. This gives the protein CASSLAAGGLVEQFF.

This sequence joins TRBV6-5 and TRBJ2-1; D not certain. V was cut by 6 bases and J by 3 bases, with 9 bases left in between. The CDR3 is 13 residues long. From germline, CDR1 is MNHEY and CDR2 SVGAGI. This CDR3 reads CASSESLYNEQFF. CDR3 coding DNA: TGTGCCAGCAGCGAGTCACTCTACAATGAGCAGTTCTTC.

The rearrangement joins TRBV5-5 to TRBJ2-7; the match to TRBD1 covers 7 bases. Germline CDR1 SGHKS, CDR2 YYEKEE (reference sequence). With V trimmed by 4 bases and J by 7 bases, 11 bases remained unmatched. The CDR3 loop spans 14 amino acids. The CDR3 nucleotides read TGTGCCAGCAGCCACCGAAGACAGGGTGTAGAGCAGTACTTC. Residues: CASSHRRQGVEQYF.

The CDR3 coding sequence is TGTGCCAGCAGTTCCCGCGGGCGACAGCAGAATCAGCCCCAGCATTTT. This codes for CASSSRGRQQNQPQHF. The chain couples TRBV27 to TRBJ1-5, with D possibly TRBD1 on 5 matching bases. Germline values: CDR1 MNHEY, CDR2 SMNVEV (reference sequence). The V and J ends lost 4 bases and 4 bases respectively, with 17 bases between them. The CDR3 has 16 amino acids.

The rearrangement links TRBV9 to TRBJ1-4; tentative D call: TRBD1 (6 bases). Trimming left V 3 bases short and J 5 bases short, with 14 bases between. The CDR3 runs 15 residues. Germline CDR1 is SGDLS and CDR2 is YYNGEE. CDR3 nucleotide sequence: TGTGCCAGCAGCGAGGGGGGAAGTGGGAATGAAAAACTGTTTTTT. This encodes CASSEGGSGNEKLFF.

The chain couples TRBV19 to TRBJ1-2; no clear D. CDR1 LNHDA and CDR2 SQIVND come from the germline V gene (reference sequence). CDR3 length: 13 residues. V lost 5 bases and J lost 1, with 8 bases in between. This chain's CDR3 is CASSSGVNYGYTF. Written as DNA, the CDR3 is TGTGCCAGTAGTTCCGGGGTTAACTATGGCTACACCTTC. The variable domain in full, completed from reference TRBV19 and TRBJ1-2, reads DGGITQSPKYLFRKEGQNVTLSCEQNLNHDAMYWYRQDPGQGLRLIYYSQIVNDFQKGDIAEGYSVSREKKESFPLTVTSAQKNPTAFYLCASSSGVNYGYTFGSGTRLTVV.

V gene TRBV5-4 combines with J gene TRBJ2-7; D may match TRBD1 or TRBD2 (5 bases each). From germline, CDR1 is SGHNT and CDR2 YYREEE (reference sequence). The ends were cut back, 2 bases at V and 6 bases at J, with 12 bases in the middle. CDR3 length: 13 amino acids. For the CDR3, the DNA is TGTGCCAGCAGCTTCGGGGCGCCTGGCGAGCAGTACTTC. Its protein is CASSFGAPGEQYF.

The chain uses TRBV5-1 and TRBJ2-5; no clear D gene. CDR3 length: 14 amino acids. Trimming removed 1 base at V and 4 bases at J, with 11 bases between. CDR1 SGHRS and CDR2 YFSETQ come from the germline V gene. The CDR3 reads CASSLTPPAETQYF. The CDR3 coding sequence is TGCGCCAGCAGCTTGACGCCTCCGGCAGAGACCCAGTACTTC.

V gene TRBV5-1 combines with J gene TRBJ1-2, with 7 bases matching TRBD1. Germline V lookup: CDR1 SGHRS, CDR2 YFSETQ. CDR3 size: 15 residues. J gave up 0 bases and V 4 bases, and 6 bases lay outside the gene matches. The CDR3 protein is CASSPDRPTNYGYTF. CDR3 bases: TGCGCCAGCAGCCCGGACAGGCCGACTAACTATGGCTACACCTTC.

The rearrangement uses TRBV2 and TRBJ1-1; 9 nucleotides match TRBD1. This CDR3 spans 14 amino acids. The J segment lost 4 bases and the V segment lost 5 bases, leaving 5 bases of the junction unmatched. Germline V gives CDR1 SNHLY, CDR2 FYNNEI. CDR3 protein: CASSQQGAGTEAFF. In DNA form, the CDR3 reads TGTGCCAGCAGTCAACAGGGGGCAGGCACTGAAGCTTTCTTT.

This clone was recorded only once. The V and J genes are TRBV4-2 and TRBJ1-6; D not resolved. The CDR3 runs to 14 residues. Germline lookup yields CDR1 LGHNA and CDR2 YNFKEQ. V was cut by 0 bases and J by 10 bases, with 10 bases left in between. In DNA form, the CDR3 reads TGTGCCAGCAGCCAAGATTTAGGCAGGTCACCCCTCCACTTT. It codes for CASSQDLGRSPLHF.

V gene TRBV27 combines with J gene TRBJ2-7; D might be TRBD1 (5 bases). The germline V gene encodes CDR1 MNHEY and CDR2 SMNVEV (reference sequence). Trimming stripped 5 bases from V and 0 bases from J, with 17 bases between. This CDR3 is 16 amino acids long. The CDR3: CASSPRWGGLSYEQYF. In DNA form, the CDR3 reads TGTGCCAGCAGTCCCAGGTGGGGCGGCCTCTCCTACGAGCAGTACTTC.

V gene TRBV15 combines with J gene TRBJ1-1; 7 nucleotides line up with TRBD1. Germline V gives CDR1 LNHNV, CDR2 YYDKDF (reference sequence). The CDR3 has 15 residues. With 5 bases clipped from V and 6 bases from J, the junction kept 12 bases outside the gene matches. The CDR3 bases are TGTGCCACCAGCTTGAGACAGGGCAAGGGGTCTGAAGCTTTCTTT. It codes for CATSLRQGKGSEAFF.

This chain links TRBV27 with TRBJ2-5, with D possibly TRBD1 on 5 matching bases. Trimming shortened V by 5 bases and J by 0 bases, and 19 bases separated the two germline ends. Germline CDR1 is MNHEY and CDR2 is SMNVEV (reference sequence). The CDR3 totals 17 residues. CDR3 in amino acids: CASSPEKQSGYQETQYF. The CDR3 bases are TGTGCCAGCAGTCCCGAAAAGCAATCAGGGTACCAAGAGACCCAGTACTTC.

The rearrangement uses TRBV12-2 and TRBJ2-5; TRBD1, the table's D call, lacks a check against the DNA. TRBV12-2 is an annotated pseudogene. The CDR3 has 17 amino acids. The chain's CDR3 is CASRLAPADREDETQYF. The DNA of the CDR3 is TGTGCAAGTCGCTTAGCCCCCGCCGACAGGGAGGACGAGACCCAGTACTTC.

This clone was detected a few times. The chain is built from TRBV7-3 and TRBJ2-1, with no clear D. V gave up 5 bases and J gave up 2 bases, with 16 bases separating them. Per the germline V gene, CDR1 is SGHTA and CDR2 is FQGTGA. The CDR3 has 16 residues. CDR3 protein: CASSPGEAGAYNEQFF. The CDR3, as DNA: TGTGCCAGCAGCCCTGGTGAGGCAGGAGCCTACAATGAGCAGTTCTTC.

The rearrangement joins TRBV10-3 to TRBJ2-7; the D gene is possibly TRBD1 (6 bases). The CDR3 covers 13 residues. Trimming left V 9 bases short and J 7 bases short, with 19 bases between. The germline V gene has CDR1 ENHRY and CDR2 SYGVKD. The CDR3 region is CAINDRPEREQYF. The CDR3 nucleotides read TGTGCCATAAACGACAGGCCCGAAAGGGAGCAGTACTTC.

The chain recombines TRBV6-5 with TRBJ1-2; D is uncertain. Trimming left V 0 bases short and J 4 bases short, with 6 bases between. The V gene's germline CDR1 is MNHEY and CDR2 SVGAGI. This CDR3 spans 13 amino acids. The CDR3 DNA follows: TGTGCCAGCAGTTACTCCAAGGGCTATGGCTACACCTTC. This encodes CASSYSKGYGYTF.

The chain links TRBV5-1 to TRBJ2-3, with D maybe TRBD2 (6 bases). This CDR3 has 14 residues. CDR1 is SGHRS, CDR2 YFSETQ, per germline. V was shortened by 0 bases and J by 6 bases, with 11 bases between the two germline ends. CDR3 coding DNA: TGCGCCAGCAGCTTGGGCGGGATCGGGGATACGCAGTATTTT. Translated, it gives CASSLGGIGDTQYF.